The rows below give T cell receptor beta chains drawn from one sample of a study of blood T cells in healthy people across ages. TCRdb reprocessed the 5' RACE reads with MiXCR, giving one entry per CDR3 protein. The table lists around 790,000 distinct CDR3 sequences, roughly 44% of them singletons, with about a fifth in the top ten. The sequenced material came from blood. The receptors originated from a man aged 60 to 69 in good health. Each CDR3 is given with its conserved first and last residue. A D gene is named only where the DNA matches it firmly. Not every row has a clone size; where given, it reads once, few, many or a size class.

>TRBJ2-1|TRBD1|TRBV5-1|.
TGCGCCAGCAGCTTGGTCCTTCTGGGACAGGGTTTGCACAATGAGCAGTTCTTC
CASSLVLLGQGLHNEQFF
>TRBJ2-5|.|TRBV4-3|once
TGCGCCAGCAGCCGAGACCTAGTAGTCGAGACCCAGTACTTC
CASSRDLVVETQYF
>TRBJ1-2|.|TRBV11-2|.
TGTGCCAGCAGCTTAGATCCCGGGCCCCACTTGGGCTACACCTTC
CASSLDPGPHLGYTF
>TRBJ2-5|TRBD1|TRBV7-9|many
TGCGCCAGCAGCCTCGGACAGGGAGGTGGTGAGCAGTACTTC
CASSLGQGGGEQYF
>TRBJ2-3|TRBD2|TRBV5-1|.
TGCGCCAGCAGGTCCTTCTTGGCGGGGGTCCCCACAGATACGCAGTATTTT
CASRSFLAGVPTDTQYF
>TRBJ2-7|.|TRBV5-1|few
TGCGCCAGCAGCCCAGCGGCCAAGACCTACGAGCAGTACTTC
CASSPAAKTYEQYF
>TRBJ2-7|TRBD2|TRBV12-3/TRBV12-4|.
TGTGCCAGCAGTTCCACCCCGGGACTAGCAACCTACGAGCAGTACTTC
CASSSTPGLATYEQYF
>TRBJ2-1|.|TRBV20-1|.
TGCAGTGCCCCGGTCCCATGGGGTGAGCAGTTCTTC
CSAPVPWGEQFF
>TRBJ1-3|TRBD1|TRBV18|.
TGTGCCAGCTCACCAAGACAGGGGAACGCGGACACCATATATTTT
CASSPRQGNADTIYF
>TRBJ1-2|.|TRBV2|many
TGTGCCAGCACCTTTGCAGGCCTGGGGTATGGCTACACCTTC
CASTFAGLGYGYTF
>TRBJ2-5|.|TRBV20-1|.
TGCAGTGCTAGAGATCCAAGCGACACAATACAAGAGACCCAGTACTTC
CSARDPSDTIQETQYF
>TRBJ1-5|.|TRBV29-1|.
TGCAGCGTTGCCCGTACTCCCGGCCAGCCCCAGCATTTT
CSVARTPGQPQHF
>TRBJ1-1|.|TRBV9|.
TGTGCCAGCAGCGTAGGAGAGAGGGTTAATGCTGAAGCTTTCTTT
CASSVGERVNAEAFF
>TRBJ1-2|.|TRBV20-1|.
TGCAGTGCTAGAGTAAATTCTGGATACCCGTCCTCGGGCTACACCTTC
CSARVNSGYPSSGYTF
>TRBJ2-1|.|TRBV20-1|.
TGCAGTGCTAGACCAACAAGAGATTACAATGAGCAGTTCTTC
CSARPTRDYNEQFF
>TRBJ2-5|.|TRBV20-1|.
TGCAGTGCGAGGAGGGGAGGCCGACAGTCGCTCGGGACCCAGTACTTC
CSARRGGRQSLGTQYF
>TRBJ1-2|.|TRBV3-1|few
TGTGCCAGCAGCCTTAGGGGGGGTGTCTACACCTTC
CASSLRGGVYTF
>TRBJ1-1|.|TRBV11-3|.
TGTGCCAGCAGCCAACGAGAGGACAGAACCCCGAACACTGAAGCTTTCTTT
CASSQREDRTPNTEAFF
>TRBJ2-4|TRBD1|TRBV7-2|.
TGTGCCAGCAGCTTAGTACTTCTGGACGACAGGGGTAGAGCCAAAAACATTCAGTACTTC
CASSLVLLDDRGRAKNIQYF
>TRBJ2-4|.|TRBV20-1|few
TGCAGTGCTAGAGGAGGACAGAGTTTGAAAATTCAGTACTTC
CSARGGQSLKIQYF
>TRBJ1-5|.|TRBV15|.
TGTGCCACCAGCAGAGAACGGAGTGGCAATCAGCCCCAGCATTTT
CATSRERSGNQPQHF
>TRBJ2-3|TRBD2|TRBV7-2|few
TGTGCCAGCAGCCACGTCCGCGGGGGGGCAGTAGATACGCAGTATTTT
CASSHVRGGAVDTQYF
>TRBJ1-2|.|TRBV6-5|.
TGTGCCAGCAGTTACTCGCCCGTCGCACGCACCCAGGGCTATGGCTACACCTTC
CASSYSPVARTQGYGYTF
>TRBJ1-2|TRBD1|TRBV5-1|.
TGCGCCAGCACTGCAGACAGGGACTATGGCTACACCTTC
CASTADRDYGYTF
>TRBJ1-1|.|TRBV28|.
TGTGCCAGCAGTTTATGGGAGGGGCAGGACACTGAAGCTTTCTTT
CASSLWEGQDTEAFF
>TRBJ2-2|.|TRBV7-3|.
TGTGCCAGCAGTTCCCGACAGGACACCGGGGAGCTGTTTTTT
CASSSRQDTGELFF
>TRBJ2-1|.|TRBV12-5|.
TGTGCTAGTGGTGGGAGAGGGCGGAGGACCAATGAGCAGTTCTTC
CASGGRGRRTNEQFF
>TRBJ2-7|TRBD1|TRBV7-2|few
TGTGCCAGCAGCACCCGGGACAGGGGGCATGAGCAGTACTTC
CASSTRDRGHEQYF
>TRBJ1-2|.|TRBV12-3/TRBV12-4|.
TGTGCCAGCAGCTTAGGCCCAGGCACTAACTATGGCTACACCTTC
CASSLGPGTNYGYTF
>TRBJ2-7|TRBD1|TRBV2|many
TGTGCCAGCATTCGGGACAGGGGACACGAGCAGTACTTC
CASIRDRGHEQYF
>TRBJ1-6|.|TRBV7-2|.
TGTGCCAGCAGCCAGATCTGGGGGGGCCTAGACGGCAATTCACCCCTCCACTTT
CASSQIWGGLDGNSPLHF
>TRBJ1-2|.|TRBV29-1|.
TGCAGCGTTGAGGCAGGGGCGCGGAGCTATGGCTACACCTTC
CSVEAGARSYGYTF
>TRBJ2-3|TRBD1|TRBV10-2|few
TGCGCCAGCAGTTCCCGCCCGGGACAGGGTCCTAGCACAGATACGCAGTATTTT
CASSSRPGQGPSTDTQYF
>TRBJ2-1|.|TRBV4-3|many
TGCGCCAGCAGCCAAACCGTGAGTCCGAACGACAATGAGCAGTTCTTC
CASSQTVSPNDNEQFF
>TRBJ1-1|.|TRBV7-2|.
TGTGCCAGCAGCTCGGCCTTAAGGGGCACTGAAGCTTTCTTT
CASSSALRGTEAFF
>TRBJ1-1|.|TRBV7-2|few
TGTGCCAGCAGCTTATTGGGCATGGGGAACACTGAAGCTTTCTTT
CASSLLGMGNTEAFF
>TRBJ2-3|TRBD2|TRBV5-1|few
TGCGCCAGCACACGGGGGGACACAGATACGCAGTATTTT
CASTRGDTDTQYF
>TRBJ1-2|.|TRBV7-9|once
TGTGCCAGCAGCTCAGTCGGGTTCTATGGCTACACCTTC
CASSSVGFYGYTF
>TRBJ1-2|.|TRBV18|.
TGTGCCAGCTCACCACCGGGACTTCGAGGCTACACCTTC
CASSPPGLRGYTF
>TRBJ2-1|.|TRBV20-1|.
TGCAGTGCCAGGACGAGTGGTCTTCAGTTCTTC
CSARTSGLQFF
>TRBJ1-2|.|TRBV21-1|.
TGTGCCAGCAGCAATCCGGACAGGGTATGGGGCTACACCTTC
CASSNPDRVWGYTF
>TRBJ2-5|TRBD2|TRBV24-1|.
TGTGCCACCAGTGATTACAACAGCGGGGGCGTAAAAGAGACCCAGTACTTC
CATSDYNSGGVKETQYF
>TRBJ2-5|TRBD1|TRBV5-6|once
TGTGCCAGCAGCAAGGACAGGGCAGACCACCAAGAGACCCAGTACTTC
CASSKDRADHQETQYF
>TRBJ2-5|.|TRBV5-1|.
TGCGCCAGCAGCTTGGGGGCGGACAGAGAAGAGACCCAGTACTTC
CASSLGADREETQYF
>TRBJ2-7|TRBD1|TRBV6-5|few
TGTGCCAGCAGCACCTCCGGGACAGGGGTTTCAGCTCAGTACTTC
CASSTSGTGVSAQYF
>TRBJ2-1|TRBD2|TRBV11-2|.
TGTGCCAGCAGCTTACTTAGCGGGGGGACCCGCTCCTACAATGAGCAGTTCTTC
CASSLLSGGTRSYNEQFF
>TRBJ2-5|.|TRBV7-2|.
TGTGCCAGCAGCTTTGGTCTAGCGTACCAAGAGACCCAGTACTTC
CASSFGLAYQETQYF
>TRBJ2-3|TRBD1|TRBV20-1|many
TGCAGTGCGCCGGACAGGGGGAGGATAGATACGCAGTATTTT
CSAPDRGRIDTQYF
>TRBJ1-4|.|TRBV25-1|once
TGTGCCAGCGGGGAGGAGGGGCGCGGTTTTGAAAAACTGTTTTTT
CASGEEGRGFEKLFF
>TRBJ1-2|.|TRBV12-3/TRBV12-4|.
TGTGCCAGCACCCTAGCAGGGATCAACTATGGCTACACCTTC
CASTLAGINYGYTF
>TRBJ2-7|TRBD1|TRBV20-1|.
TGCAGTGCTTTGGACAGGGGCCACGAGCAGTACTTC
CSALDRGHEQYF
>TRBJ2-7|.|TRBV6-6|few
TGTGCCAGCAGTTACTCGGGCGCGCAATCCTACGAGCAGTACTTC
CASSYSGAQSYEQYF
>TRBJ2-3|.|TRBV9|few
TGTGCCAGCAGCGCTGAGGGGACCCGGATGGATACGCAGTATTTT
CASSAEGTRMDTQYF
>TRBJ1-6|.|TRBV5-1|.
TGCGCCAGCAAGATGACCTCCCAAAATTCACCCCTCCACTTT
CASKMTSQNSPLHF
>TRBJ2-7|.|TRBV21-1|.
TGTGCCAGCAGCAAAGAGGCGGGGCAGTCCTACGAGCAGTACTTC
CASSKEAGQSYEQYF
>TRBJ2-4|.|TRBV7-2|.
TGTGCCAGCAGCTTCGTGCTAGGTAGTTTAGCCAAAAACATTCAGTACTTC
CASSFVLGSLAKNIQYF
>TRBJ1-6|TRBD1|TRBV20-1|many
TGCAGTGCTAGACCGGGACAGGGAAATTCGGCCCTCCACTTT
CSARPGQGNSALHF
>TRBJ1-2|.|TRBV4-3|few
TGCGCCAGCAGCCAAGATTATAGAGGCTACACCTTC
CASSQDYRGYTF
>TRBJ2-1|.|TRBV12-3/TRBV12-4|.
TGTGCCAGCAGAATATTCCCGGATGAGCAGTTCTTC
CASRIFPDEQFF